This T cell receptor (beta chain) was obtained from a study of blood T cell repertoires in COVID-19. Study as a whole: From T cells, B-cell-depleted T cells, or PBMCs came the material, which was cDNA or gDNA.

As processed by the authors: How many nucleated cells were present was estimated from reference gene primer amplification. TCRdb's table, derived via immunoSEQ multiplex PCR, lists solely in-frame clones and lacks some. V, J and clone size are those of that table, while D and trimming were read from the DNA. The data hold some 150,000 clones, with more than 70% observed a single time. There are 14 residues in the CDR3. CDR1 and CDR2 from the germline V gene are LNHDA and SQIVND (reference sequence). The ends were cut back, 7 bases at V and 5 bases at J, with 17 bases in the middle. The sequenced sample consisted of peripheral blood. V gene TRBV19 combines with J gene TRBJ1-1; perhaps TRBD1 as D (6 bases). The clonotype originates from a woman in her fifties or sixties with acute or convalescent COVID-19. The CDR3 loop reads CASTGGRGFTEAFF. CDR3 DNA sequence: TGTGCCAGTACCGGAGGAAGGGGGTTTACTGAAGCTTTCTTT.